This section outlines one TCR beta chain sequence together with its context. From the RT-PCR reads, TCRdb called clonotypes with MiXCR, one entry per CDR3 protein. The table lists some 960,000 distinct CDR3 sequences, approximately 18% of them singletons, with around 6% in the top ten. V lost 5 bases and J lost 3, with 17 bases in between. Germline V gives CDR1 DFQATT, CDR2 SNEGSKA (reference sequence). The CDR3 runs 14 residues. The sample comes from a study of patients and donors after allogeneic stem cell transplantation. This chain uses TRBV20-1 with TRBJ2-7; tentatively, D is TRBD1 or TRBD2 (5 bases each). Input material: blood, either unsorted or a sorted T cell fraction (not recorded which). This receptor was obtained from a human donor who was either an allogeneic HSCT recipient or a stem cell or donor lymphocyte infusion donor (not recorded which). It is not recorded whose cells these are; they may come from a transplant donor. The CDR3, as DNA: TGCAGTGCTGCCCGGGCGAGGGGTGGCTACGAGCAGTACTTC. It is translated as CSAARARGGYEQYF.